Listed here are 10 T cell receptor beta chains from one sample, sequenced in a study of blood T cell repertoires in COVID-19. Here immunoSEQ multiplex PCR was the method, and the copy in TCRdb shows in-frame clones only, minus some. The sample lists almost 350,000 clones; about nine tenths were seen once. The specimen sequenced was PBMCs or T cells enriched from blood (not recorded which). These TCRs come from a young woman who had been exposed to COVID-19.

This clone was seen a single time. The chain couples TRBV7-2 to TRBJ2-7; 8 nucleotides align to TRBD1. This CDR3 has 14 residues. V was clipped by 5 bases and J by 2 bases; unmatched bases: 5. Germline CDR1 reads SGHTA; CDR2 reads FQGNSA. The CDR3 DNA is TGTGCCAGCAGCATCCACAGGGGGGCCTACGAGCAGTACTTC. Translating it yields CASSIHRGAYEQYF.

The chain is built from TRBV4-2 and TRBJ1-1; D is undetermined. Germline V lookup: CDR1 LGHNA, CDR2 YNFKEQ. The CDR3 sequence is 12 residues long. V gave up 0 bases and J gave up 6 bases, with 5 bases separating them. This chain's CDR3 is CASSQDSAEAFF. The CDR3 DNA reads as TGTGCCAGCAGCCAAGACAGCGCTGAAGCTTTCTTT.

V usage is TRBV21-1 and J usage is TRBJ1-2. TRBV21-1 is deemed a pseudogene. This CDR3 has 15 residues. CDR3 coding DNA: TGTGCCAGCAGCTTAGGGATAACGGGACTTTATGGCTACACCTTC. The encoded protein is CASSLGITGLYGYTF.

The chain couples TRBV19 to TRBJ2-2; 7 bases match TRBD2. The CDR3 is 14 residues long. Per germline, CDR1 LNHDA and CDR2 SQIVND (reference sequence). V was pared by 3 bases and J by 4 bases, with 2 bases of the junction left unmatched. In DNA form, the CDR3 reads TGTGCCAGTAGTATGGGAGGGTTCACCGGGGAGCTGTTTTTT. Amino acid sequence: CASSMGGFTGELFF.

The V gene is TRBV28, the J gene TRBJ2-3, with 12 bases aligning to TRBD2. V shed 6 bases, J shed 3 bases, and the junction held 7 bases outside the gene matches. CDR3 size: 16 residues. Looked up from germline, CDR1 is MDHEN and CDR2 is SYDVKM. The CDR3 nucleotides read TGTGCCAGCAGCTATCCTAGCGGGAGGGCTACAGATACGCAGTATTTT. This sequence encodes CASSYPSGRATDTQYF.

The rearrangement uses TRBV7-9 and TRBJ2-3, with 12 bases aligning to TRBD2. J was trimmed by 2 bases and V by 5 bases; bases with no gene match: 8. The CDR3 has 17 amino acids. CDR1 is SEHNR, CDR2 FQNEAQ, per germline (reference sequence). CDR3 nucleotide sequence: TGTGCCAGCAGCCCGGACGGACTAGCGGGACCCACAGATACGCAGTATTTT. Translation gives CASSPDGLAGPTDTQYF.

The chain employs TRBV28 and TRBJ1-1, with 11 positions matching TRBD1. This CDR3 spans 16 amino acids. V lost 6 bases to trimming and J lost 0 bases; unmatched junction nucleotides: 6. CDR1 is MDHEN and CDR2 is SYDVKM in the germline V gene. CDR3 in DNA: TGTGCCAGCAGGGACAGGGGGCGGAAAGTGAACACTGAAGCTTTCTTT. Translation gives CASRDRGRKVNTEAFF.

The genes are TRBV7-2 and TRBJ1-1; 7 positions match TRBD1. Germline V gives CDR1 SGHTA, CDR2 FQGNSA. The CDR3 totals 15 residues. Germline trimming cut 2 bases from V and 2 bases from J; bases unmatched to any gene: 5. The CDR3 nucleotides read TGTGCCAGCAGCTTACCGACAGGGACCAACACTGAAGCTTTCTTT. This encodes CASSLPTGTNTEAFF.

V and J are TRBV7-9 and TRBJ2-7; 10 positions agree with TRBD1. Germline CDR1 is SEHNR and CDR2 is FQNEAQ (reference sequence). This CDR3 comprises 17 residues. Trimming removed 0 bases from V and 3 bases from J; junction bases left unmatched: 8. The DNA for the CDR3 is TGTGCCAGCAGCTTAGCGGGACAGGGGACTGGAGACTACGAGCAGTACTTC. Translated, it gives CASSLAGQGTGDYEQYF.

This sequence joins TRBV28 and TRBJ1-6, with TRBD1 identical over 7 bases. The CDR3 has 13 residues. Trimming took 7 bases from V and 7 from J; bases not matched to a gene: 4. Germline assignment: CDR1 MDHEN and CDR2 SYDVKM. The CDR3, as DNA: TGTGCCAGCACTGTGACAGGGAATTCACCCCTCCACTTT. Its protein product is CASTVTGNSPLHF.